The source of this TCR beta chain is a study of shared clonotypes between healthy human individuals. General study results and limits: As a rule, naive subsets had a larger estimated richness than memory subsets.

Sorted-subset replicate PCRs used 150 to 200 ng of genomic DNA. This amount corresponded to tens of thousands of T cell genomes. In the original processing: There were no quality scores in the junction-only immunoSEQ sequences, so filtering differed. Profiled with immunoSEQ multiplex PCR; TCRdb holds only in-frame clones, not every one. V and J calls and clone size are those listed in that table; D and trimming were worked out from the DNA. The data contain about 1.1 million clones, around three quarters of them singletons. Germline V CDR1 and CDR2: SEHNR, FQNEAQ (reference sequence). V lost 1 base, J lost 1 base, and 7 bases lay in between. This CDR3 has 14 amino acids. This clone was recorded a few times. Its antigen is still unknown.

Sample: memory CD4+ T cells from PBMCs. Subset given: CD45RA-negative fraction. The V call is TRBV7-9, the J call TRBJ2-5; D gene uncertain. The clonotype was recovered from a man between 18 and 35 years old in good health. Some clones in this sample may be carry-over from other donors' samples. CDR3 amino acids: CASSLGLVQETQYF. Written as DNA, the CDR3 is TGTGCCAGCAGCTTAGGACTCGTCCAAGAGACCCAGTACTTC.